The 12 T cell receptor beta chains listed next were all sequenced from one sample in a study of a mutant IDH1 vaccine in newly diagnosed glioma. Specified time point: baseline, week 1 (first vaccination visit). The treatment: pre-vaccination baseline after standard-of-care therapy. Generated by immunoSEQ multiplex PCR, the TCRdb table keeps only in-frame clones and is missing some. This table has tens of thousands of clones, 70% to 90% appearing once. Source: PBMCs, taken from a glioma patient treated with radiotherapy, temozolomide or both. Receptors originate from a man in his forties with glioma.

The rearrangement joins TRBV28 to TRBJ1-1; no definite D call. V shed 2 bases and J shed 3 bases, with 7 bases lying between them. The germline V gene encodes CDR1 MDHEN and CDR2 SYDVKM. CDR3 length equals 13 residues. CDR3 nucleotides: TGTGCCAGCAGTTTACCGGGGTACACTGAAGCTTTCTTT. This gives the protein CASSLPGYTEAFF.

V usage is TRBV5-4 and J usage is TRBJ2-7; D possibly matches TRBD1 or TRBD2 (5 bases each). Looked up from germline, CDR1 is SGHNT and CDR2 is YYREEE (reference sequence). The CDR3 extends over 17 amino acids. Trimming stripped 4 bases from V and 5 bases from J, with 25 bases between. In DNA, the CDR3 is TGTGCCAGCAGCCGCGAACGCCGGGGCGCATCCCTTGACGAGCAGTACTTC. Amino acid sequence: CASSRERRGASLDEQYF.

The rearrangement uses TRBV5-1 and TRBJ2-3; TRBD2 matches 11 bases. Germline-derived CDR1 and CDR2 are SGHRS and YFSETQ. V lost 0 bases and J lost 4; bases outside the gene matches: 7. CDR3 length: 17 amino acids. CDR3 DNA sequence: TGCGCCAGCAGCTTGGCCCGAACTAGCGGGGGAGCAGATACGCAGTATTTT. This sequence encodes CASSLARTSGGADTQYF. Full variable domain (rest looked up from reference TRBV5-1 and TRBJ2-3): KAGVTQTPRYLIKTRGQQVTLSCSPISGHRSVSWYQQTPGQGLQFLFEYFSETQRNKGNFPGRFSGRQFSNSRSEMNVSTLELGDSALYLCASSLARTSGGADTQYFGPGTRLTVL.

The chain recombines TRBV7-9 with TRBJ1-1, with D maybe TRBD1 (6 bases). V was pared by 6 bases and J by 5 bases, with 13 bases between. The CDR3 consists of 13 residues. Germline V gives CDR1 SEHNR, CDR2 FQNEAQ (reference sequence). CDR3 coding DNA: TGTGCCAGCAGTATACAGGGACTTACTGAAGCTTTCTTT. Protein product: CASSIQGLTEAFF.

The V and J genes are TRBV30 and TRBJ1-1, with D possibly TRBD1 on 5 matching bases. The CDR3 runs 15 residues. Germline loops: CDR1 GTSNPN, CDR2 SVGIG (reference sequence). Trimming took 2 bases from V and 4 from J, leaving 17 bases between them. The CDR3 bases are TGTGCCTGGAGTCGCTTAAGTACGGGGGGCACTGAAGCTTTCTTT. It specifies CAWSRLSTGGTEAFF.

The rearrangement uses TRBV7-2 and TRBJ1-5, with 8 bases fitting TRBD1. Germline CDR1 reads SGHTA; CDR2 reads FQGNSA. This CDR3 region has 14 residues. J gave up 2 bases and V 6 bases, and 3 bases lay outside the gene matches. The chain's CDR3 is CASSPDRGNQPQHF. The CDR3 region has the DNA TGTGCCAGCAGTCCGGACAGGGGCAATCAGCCCCAGCATTTT.

The chain uses TRBV19 and TRBJ1-6, with no clear D. This CDR3 has 16 residues. Germline CDR1 reads LNHDA; CDR2 reads SQIVND (reference sequence). Between the trimmed V and J ends, which lost 0 bases and 3 bases, there was a span of 9 bases. CDR3 sequence: CASSIDGPDYNSPLHF. CDR3 nucleotide sequence: TGTGCCAGTAGTATAGACGGGCCCGACTATAATTCACCCCTCCACTTT.

This chain uses TRBV2 with TRBJ1-5, with TRBD1 as a possible D gene (6 bases). Germline CDR1 reads SNHLY; CDR2 reads FYNNEI. CDR3 size: 15 residues. Trimming left V 6 bases short and J 0 bases short, with 12 bases between. The CDR3 DNA reads as TGTGCCAGCAGGGAGGACAGAAATAGCAATCAGCCCCAGCATTTT. Its protein product is CASREDRNSNQPQHF.

The chain joins TRBV29-1 to TRBJ2-2; D may be TRBD2 (5 bases). This CDR3 is built from 13 residues. V shed 1 base and J shed 6 bases, with 9 bases lying between them. Germline V gene lookup returns CDR1 SQVTM and CDR2 ANQGSEA. Here the CDR3 reads CSVEAVASGELFF. The CDR3 coding sequence is TGCAGCGTTGAAGCGGTAGCGTCCGGGGAGCTGTTTTTT.

The V gene is TRBV14, the J gene TRBJ2-5, with 8 nucleotides matching TRBD1. Germline-derived CDR1 and CDR2 are SGHDN and FVKESK. V was pared by 6 bases and J by 1 base, with 10 bases of the junction left unmatched. The CDR3 is 16 amino acids. The CDR3 DNA is TGTGCCAGCAGTCCTTGGACAGGGAAGAGCCAAGAGACCCAGTACTTC. As protein: CASSPWTGKSQETQYF.

V gene TRBV28 combines with J gene TRBJ2-7; TRBD1 matches at 11 bases. V was pared by 4 bases and J by 0 bases, with 5 bases of the junction left unmatched. CDR3 length equals 16 residues. CDR1 and CDR2 from the germline V gene are MDHEN and SYDVKM. The CDR3 loop is CASSSGQGVTSYEQYV. The CDR3 nucleotides are TGTGCCAGCAGTTCGGGACAGGGGGTGACCTCCTACGAGCAGTACGTC.

This clone was seen more than once but under ten times. The chain is built from TRBV27 and TRBJ1-1, with 7 bases lining up with TRBD1. The CDR3 is 13 residues long. Germline values: CDR1 MNHEY, CDR2 SMNVEV (reference sequence). The V and J ends lost 6 bases and 4 bases, in that order; junction bases with no gene match: 5. The CDR3, as DNA: TGTGCCAGCAGGACAGGGTTTACCACTGAAGCTTTCTTT. It is translated as CASRTGFTTEAFF.